Shown below are 4 T cell receptor beta chains from a single sample sequenced in a study of CD8+ T cells in alopecia areata (dated by TCRdb to between 2018 and 2020). The library was made by the immunoSEQ multiplex PCR assay. RNA was extracted from all samples and reverse transcribed into cDNA, which served as template for TCR sequencing. Not all clones reach the TCRdb copy of this immuneACCESS table, which keeps in-frame sequences only. Checked studies attribute under half of the gap to unresolved V genes and leave the rest unexplained. This sample comprises some 190,000 clones, 64% of them detected only once. Approximately 1.3% of the sample belongs to the ten largest clones. Read against the paper, the sample's treatment or condition label means: oral pan-JAK inhibitor, 5-10 mg twice daily. Sequences were derived from CD4+ T cells sorted from blood, sampled between weeks 47 and 50, from a patient treated with tofacitinib. The receptors originated from a human donor with alopecia areata.

The chain is built from TRBV7-9 and TRBJ2-3; 12 positions agree with TRBD2. This CDR3 region has 17 residues. V shed 3 bases and J 2 bases; nucleotides not matched to a gene: 6. The germline V gene has CDR1 SEHNR and CDR2 FQNEAQ (reference sequence). The CDR3: CASSFGLAGTFTDTQYF. CDR3 DNA: TGTGCCAGCAGCTTTGGACTAGCGGGGACCTTCACAGATACGCAGTATTTT.

Comment on this clone: An end of the junction does not agree with germline; a read error may underlie this. The gene calls are TRBV19 and TRBJ2-5; D is uncertain. CDR1 and CDR2 from the germline V gene are LNHDA and SQIVND (reference sequence). The CDR3 is 13 amino acids. As DNA, the CDR3 is TGTGCCAGTAGTATAGGCAGTCAAGAGGCCCAGTACTTC. Protein product: CASSIGSQEAQYF.

This chain uses TRBV4-3 with TRBJ2-2, with 10 bases fitting TRBD2. CDR3 length: 18 residues. Losses at the gene ends were 3 bases for V and 5 bases for J; bases not matched to a gene: 12. Germline V lookup: CDR1 LGHNA, CDR2 YSLEER. CDR3: CASSQSKASGGPTGELFF. DNA of the CDR3: TGCGCCAGCAGCCAGAGCAAGGCTAGCGGGGGCCCAACCGGGGAGCTGTTTTTT.

The genes are TRBV7-8 and TRBJ1-6; D is ambiguous. V lost 0 bases, J lost 9 bases, and 9 bases lay in between. The CDR3 spans 14 residues. Per the germline V gene, CDR1 is SGHVS and CDR2 is FQNEAQ. The CDR3 DNA follows: TGTGCCAGCAGCTTAGCGGTTGTTGGTTCACCCCTCCACTTT. It codes for CASSLAVVGSPLHF.